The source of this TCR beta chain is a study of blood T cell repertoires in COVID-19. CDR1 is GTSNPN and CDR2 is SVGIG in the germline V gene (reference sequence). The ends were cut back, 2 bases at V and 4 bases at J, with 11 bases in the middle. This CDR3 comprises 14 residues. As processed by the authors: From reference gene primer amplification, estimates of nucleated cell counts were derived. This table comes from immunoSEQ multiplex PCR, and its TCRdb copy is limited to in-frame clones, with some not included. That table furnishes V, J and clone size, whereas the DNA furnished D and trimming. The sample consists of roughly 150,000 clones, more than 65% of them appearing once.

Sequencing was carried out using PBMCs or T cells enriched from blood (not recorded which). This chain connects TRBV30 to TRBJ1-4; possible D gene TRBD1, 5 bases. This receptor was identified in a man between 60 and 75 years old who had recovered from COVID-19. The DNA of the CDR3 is TGTGCCTGGAGTATGGGGGGGGGTAATGAAAAACTGTTTTTT. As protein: CAWSMGGGNEKLFF. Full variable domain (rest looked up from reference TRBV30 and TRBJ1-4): SQTIHQWPATLVQPVGSPLSLECTVEGTSNPNLYWYRQAAGRGLQLLFYSVGIGQISSEVPQNLSASRPQDRQFILSSKKLLLSDSGFYLCAWSMGGGNEKLFFGSGTQLSVL.